This T cell receptor (beta chain) was sequenced in a study of T cell responses to AZD1222 COVID-19 vaccine. The study's findings and limits: Spike-specific TCR breadth and depth rose after two AZD1222 doses. Spike was spanned by vaccine-associated CD4 TCRs, which were dominant at 160-218 and 743-854. Reportedly, nearly half of unique spike TCRs recognized epitopes outside B.1.351/B.1.1.7 mutations.

With respect to this clone: Its matching antigen is unknown.

The protocol was immunoSEQ multiplex PCR, while the TCRdb copy is restricted to in-frame clones and leaves out a portion. The sample lists about 150,000 clones; 80% to 95% were seen once. The CDR3 extends over 13 amino acids. The V and J ends lost 1 base and 5 bases respectively, with 9 bases between them. The germline V gene has CDR1 GTSNPN and CDR2 SVGIG (reference sequence). J is TRBJ1-5 and V is TRBV30; D may be TRBD1 (5 bases). The sequences come from peripheral blood, collected 28 days after the second AZD1222 dose. This TCR came from an adult who received the AZD1222 COVID-19 vaccine. CDR3 protein: CAWSARADQPQHF. CDR3 coding DNA: TGTGCCTGGAGTGCCAGGGCCGATCAGCCCCAGCATTTT.